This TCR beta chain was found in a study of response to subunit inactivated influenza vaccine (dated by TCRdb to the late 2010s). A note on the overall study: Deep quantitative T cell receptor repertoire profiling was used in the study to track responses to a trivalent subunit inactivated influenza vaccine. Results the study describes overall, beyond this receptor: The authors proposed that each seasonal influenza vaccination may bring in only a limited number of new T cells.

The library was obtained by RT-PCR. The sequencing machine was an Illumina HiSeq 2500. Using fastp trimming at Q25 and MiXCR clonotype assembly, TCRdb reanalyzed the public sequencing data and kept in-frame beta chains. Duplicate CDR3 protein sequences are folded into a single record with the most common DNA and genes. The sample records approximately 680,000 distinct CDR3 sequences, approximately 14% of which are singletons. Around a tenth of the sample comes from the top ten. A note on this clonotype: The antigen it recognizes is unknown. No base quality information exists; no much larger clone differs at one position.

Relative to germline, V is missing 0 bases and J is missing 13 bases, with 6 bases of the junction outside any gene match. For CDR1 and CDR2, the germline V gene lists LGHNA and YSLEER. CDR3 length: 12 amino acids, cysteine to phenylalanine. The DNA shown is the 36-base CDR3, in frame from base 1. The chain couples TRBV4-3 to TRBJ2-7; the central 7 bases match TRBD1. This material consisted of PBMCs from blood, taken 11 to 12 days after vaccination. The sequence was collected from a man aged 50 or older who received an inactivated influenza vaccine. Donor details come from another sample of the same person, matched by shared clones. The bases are TGCGCCAGCAGCCAAGATAGGGACAGTTGTTACTTC. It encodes CASSQDRDSCYF.